This passage covers 26 T cell receptor beta chains from one sample sequenced in a study of blood T cells in healthy people across ages (dated by TCRdb to between 2014 and 2017). The library relied on 5' RACE. TCRdb records Illumina HiSeq 2500 as the sequencer. A second PCR of about 6 to 11 cycles was performed with a sample-barcoded 5' primer and a J-beta primer mix. TCRdb applied fastp at Q25 and MiXCR to the public reads, then kept only in-frame beta chains. Rows matching on CDR3 protein sequence are summarized as one entry with the most common DNA and genes. In this sample the table shows about a million distinct CDR3 sequences, 35% to 40% of which occur a single time. The ten largest clones represent less than 15% of the sample. Sequenced input: blood. These receptors came from a man aged 18 to 29 in good health.

The chain employs TRBV7-3 and TRBJ2-1; tentatively, D is TRBD1 (5 bases). With the DNA end fitting TRBJ2-7 better, the J assignment may be wrong. CDR3 size: 13 residues. Looked up from germline, CDR1 is SGHTA and CDR2 is FQGTGA. The CDR3 nucleotides are TGTGCCAGCAGCGTGTCAGGGAACAATGAGCAGTACTTC. Its translation is CASSVSGNNEQYF.

In its sample, this clonotype was seen a few times. The V and J genes are TRBV9 and TRBJ2-1; tentatively, D is TRBD2 (6 bases). Germline V CDR1 and CDR2: SGDLS, YYNGEE. CDR3 size: 14 residues. Trimming stripped 3 bases from V and 4 bases from J, with 11 bases between. As DNA, the CDR3 is TGTGCCAGCAGCGCCGGGGGTCGGTACAATGAGCAGTTCTTC. This encodes CASSAGGRYNEQFF.

This clonotype showed up just a few times. The V and J genes are TRBV9 and TRBJ2-1; tentative D call: TRBD1 (6 bases). Germline CDR1 reads SGDLS; CDR2 reads YYNGEE. Deletions cut 0 bases from V and 1 base from J, with 14 bases between. The CDR3 has 17 amino acids. CDR3 nucleotide sequence: TGTGCCAGCAGCGTAGCAGGTGGGGGCTCTTCCTACAATGAGCAGTTCTTC. This encodes CASSVAGGGSSYNEQFF. The entire variable domain, with the rest obtained from reference TRBV9 and TRBJ2-1, is as follows: DSGVTQTPKHLITATGQRVTLRCSPRSGDLSVYWYQQSLDQGLQFLIQYYNGEERAKGNILERFSAQQFPDLHSELNLSSLELGDSALYFCASSVAGGGSSYNEQFFGPGTRLTVL.

This chain connects TRBV12-3 or TRBV12-4 to TRBJ2-3; D unresolved. This CDR3 has 14 residues. V shed 6 bases and J shed 2 bases, with 12 bases lying between them. The CDR3 DNA reads as TGTGCCAGCAGGGCGGAAAGAACCACAGATACGCAGTATTTT. Translation gives CASRAERTTDTQYF.

This clonotype was observed a handful of times. The rearrangement joins TRBV4-2 to TRBJ2-1; a weak D match, TRBD1 (6 bases). CDR3 length: 16 residues. The V and J ends lost 0 bases and 4 bases respectively, with 13 bases between them. Per the germline V gene, CDR1 is LGHNA and CDR2 is YNFKEQ. DNA for the CDR3: TGTGCCAGCAGCCAAGATCTTGGGCAGGGGTACAATGAGCAGTTCTTC. This gives the protein CASSQDLGQGYNEQFF.

A word on this clonotype: Compared with germline, one end of the junction differs, possibly owing to a read error. The chain is built from TRBV6-6 and TRBJ1-2; D is perhaps TRBD1 (5 bases). Germline V gene lookup returns CDR1 MNHNY and CDR2 SVGAGI (reference sequence). CDR3 length equals 15 residues. This chain's CDR3 is CAGSGASGPDYGYTF. The CDR3 DNA reads as TGTGCCGGCAGTGGAGCCTCGGGACCGGACTATGGCTACACCTTC.

This clonotype was picked up a small number of times. V usage is TRBV7-2 and J usage is TRBJ2-5, with D possibly matching TRBD2 (5 bases). V lost 2 bases and J 1 base, leaving 8 bases between the germline ends. CDR1 SGHTA and CDR2 FQGNSA come from the germline V gene. This CDR3 region has 14 residues. The CDR3 protein is CASSLKSGQETQYF. DNA for the CDR3: TGTGCCAGCAGCTTAAAAAGCGGCCAAGAGACCCAGTACTTC.

The chain recombines TRBV4-1 with TRBJ1-4; D unresolved. V shed 6 bases and J shed 3 bases, with 17 bases lying between them. From germline, CDR1 is MGHRA and CDR2 YSYEKL. This CDR3 region has 16 residues. The CDR3, as DNA: TGCGCCAGCAGTCTGAATAACGCCTACCCTAATGAAAAACTGTTTTTT. Protein: CASSLNNAYPNEKLFF.

In the case of this clonotype: Germline is not matched at one junction end, which may reflect a read error. The chain is built from TRBV27 and TRBJ2-1, with D tentatively TRBD2 (5 bases). Germline lookup yields CDR1 MNHEY and CDR2 SMNVEV (reference sequence). The CDR3 has 14 amino acids. CDR3 protein: CARSLSEVANEQFF. The CDR3, as DNA: TGTGCCCGCAGTTTATCGGAGGTGGCTAATGAGCAGTTCTTC.

This clonotype was observed at least ten times. This chain connects TRBV12-3 or TRBV12-4 to TRBJ2-1, with D possibly matching TRBD2 (6 bases). Between the trimmed V and J ends, which lost 4 bases and 10 bases, there was a span of 11 bases. The CDR3 contains 12 residues. CDR3 protein: CASSSLGGEQFF. The CDR3 DNA reads as TGTGCCAGCAGTTCCCTGGGGGGAGAGCAGTTCTTC.

The chain combines TRBV20-1 with TRBJ2-1; D remains ambiguous. The CDR3 has 13 amino acids. Germline values: CDR1 DFQATT, CDR2 SNEGSKA (reference sequence). Trimming stripped 1 base from V and 6 bases from J, with 10 bases between. The CDR3 region has the DNA TGCAGTGCTAGAGGGCGTTCTCTCAATGAGCAGTTCTTC. Translating it yields CSARGRSLNEQFF.

The chain couples TRBV11-1 to TRBJ1-3, with a weak D call TRBD1 (6 bases). The CDR3 sequence is 16 residues long. CDR1 and CDR2 from the germline V gene are SGHAT and FQDESV (reference sequence). With 5 bases removed from V and 0 bases from J, the gap between germline ends came to 14 bases. The CDR3 spells CASSTGTTSSGNTIYF. CDR3 nucleotide sequence: TGTGCCAGCAGCACCGGGACAACTAGCTCTGGAAACACCATATATTTT.

The chain couples TRBV4-1 to TRBJ1-5; D is uncertain. V was clipped by 2 bases and J by 1 base, with 9 bases between them. The CDR3 loop spans 15 amino acids. CDR1 and CDR2 (germline): MGHRA, YSYEKL. The CDR3 protein is CASSQIGLSNQPQHF. As DNA, the CDR3 is TGCGCCAGCAGCCAAATAGGGCTAAGCAATCAGCCCCAGCATTTT.

This clonotype showed up just a few times. The chain recombines TRBV19 with TRBJ1-2; 10 bases are shared with TRBD1. Germline V gene data show CDR1 as LNHDA and CDR2 as SQIVND (reference sequence). This CDR3 has 15 residues. J was trimmed by 6 bases and V by 7 bases; bases with no gene match: 11. Written as DNA, the CDR3 is TGTGCCAGTAACCTACCCGGGACAGGGGTTGATGGCTACACCTTC. It encodes CASNLPGTGVDGYTF.

V usage is TRBV7-9 and J usage is TRBJ2-1; possibly TRBD1 or TRBD2 for D (5 bases each). Per the germline V gene, CDR1 is SEHNR and CDR2 is FQNEAQ (reference sequence). The CDR3 length is 18 residues. V dropped 5 bases and J dropped 4 bases, with 24 bases sitting between them. This chain's CDR3 is CASSGLERIERTYNEQFF. The DNA for the CDR3 is TGTGCCAGCAGCGGCCTAGAAAGGATAGAGCGGACATACAATGAGCAGTTCTTC. Together with reference TRBV7-9 and TRBJ2-1, the CDR3 gives the full variable domain: DTGVSQNPRHKITKRGQNVTFRCDPISEHNRLYWYRQTLGQGPEFLTYFQNEAQLEKSRLLSDRFSAERPKGSFSTLEIQRTEQGDSAMYLCASSGLERIERTYNEQFFGPGTRLTVL.

V and J are TRBV27 and TRBJ2-1; 11 nucleotides align to TRBD2. V lost 5 bases to trimming and J lost 3 bases; unmatched junction nucleotides: 6. This CDR3 spans 16 amino acids. Looked up from germline, CDR1 is MNHEY and CDR2 is SMNVEV (reference sequence). The CDR3 DNA follows: TGTGCCAGCAGTCCACAGGGACTAGCGGTCTACAATGAGCAGTTCTTC. It is translated as CASSPQGLAVYNEQFF.

This clonotype appeared a few times. The chain recombines TRBV3-1 with TRBJ2-1; TRBD1 matches 8 bases. Losses at the gene ends were 4 bases for V and 4 bases for J; bases not matched to a gene: 3. The CDR3 is 14 amino acids. From germline, CDR1 is LGHDT and CDR2 YNNKEL (reference sequence). DNA for the CDR3: TGTGCCAGCAGCCTACGGACAGGGTACAATGAGCAGTTCTTC. This translates into CASSLRTGYNEQFF.

The chain is built from TRBV27 and TRBJ2-3; no clear D. CDR1 and CDR2 from the germline V gene are MNHEY and SMNVEV (reference sequence). The CDR3 consists of 14 residues. Trimming shortened V by 6 bases and J by 1 base, and 11 bases separated the two germline ends. CDR3 sequence: CASRVGPGTDTQYF. CDR3 sequence (DNA): TGTGCCAGCAGGGTGGGCCCCGGCACAGATACGCAGTATTTT.

The chain combines TRBV28 with TRBJ2-1; D perhaps matches TRBD2 (5 bases). The V end was cut by 3 bases, the J end by 1 base, with 10 bases between. The CDR3 contains 15 residues. Germline CDR1 is MDHEN and CDR2 is SYDVKM. The CDR3 sequence: CASSFSGKSYNEQFF. CDR3 nucleotides: TGTGCCAGCAGTTTCTCCGGGAAATCCTACAATGAGCAGTTCTTC. Variable domain in full (rest from reference TRBV28 and TRBJ2-1): DVKVTQSSRYLVKRTGEKVFLECVQDMDHENMFWYRQDPGLGLRLIYFSYDVKMKEKGDIPEGYSVSREKKERFSLILESASTNQTSMYLCASSFSGKSYNEQFFGPGTRLTVL.

This clonotype was found a few times. The V gene is TRBV15, the J gene TRBJ1-1; a possible D gene is TRBD1 (6 bases). V was trimmed by 4 bases and J by 4 bases, leaving 13 bases between them. Germline V lookup: CDR1 LNHNV, CDR2 YYDKDF (reference sequence). The CDR3 is made up of 14 amino acids. CDR3 residues: CATSTTGLATEAFF. The CDR3, as DNA: TGTGCCACCAGCACCACAGGGTTAGCCACTGAAGCTTTCTTT.

The chain carries TRBV7-2 and TRBJ2-7, with no clear D. This CDR3 spans 13 amino acids. The V gene's germline CDR1 is SGHTA and CDR2 FQGNSA. Trimming left V 8 bases short and J 2 bases short, with 13 bases between. The chain's CDR3 is CASGVERTYEQYF. CDR3 sequence (DNA): TGTGCCAGCGGCGTAGAACGCACCTACGAGCAGTACTTC.

Here the CDR3 DNA reads TGTGCCTGGAGTGTAACAGGGTCCACGTACAATGAGCAGTACTTC. Amino acid sequence: CAWSVTGSTYNEQYF. The V call is TRBV30, the J call TRBJ2-1, with D possibly TRBD1 on 6 matching bases. The assigned J gene may be wrong: the sequence end matches TRBJ2-7 better. The CDR3 spans 15 residues. Per germline, CDR1 GTSNPN and CDR2 SVGIG (reference sequence).

Points on this clonotype: Given a much more abundant clone one base away, this may be a read error. V gene TRBV12-5 combines with J gene TRBJ2-3; D remains ambiguous. V lost 8 bases and J lost 2, with 11 bases in between. Germline V CDR1 and CDR2: LGHNT, FRNRAP. The CDR3 is 13 amino acids. The CDR3 DNA reads TGTGCTAGTACAGATGAGCCCACAGATACGCAGTATTTT. It encodes CASTDEPTDTQYF.

On this clonotype: Being one base from a much bigger clone, this may be a read error. The V and J genes are TRBV10-2 and TRBJ2-4; TRBD2 aligns across 7 bases. CDR1 and CDR2 from the germline V gene are WSHSY and SAAADI. The CDR3 length is 15 residues. The V segment lost 8 bases and the J segment 13 bases; nucleotides outside the gene matches: 20. The CDR3 DNA sequence: TGCGCCAGCCGGTCATCTAGCGGACTTAACAATGAGCAGTACTTC. Amino acid sequence: CASRSSSGLNNEQYF.

This clonotype was seen ten or more times. The chain is built from TRBV7-9 and TRBJ1-2; D might be TRBD1 (5 bases). Germline assignment: CDR1 SEHNR and CDR2 FQNEAQ (reference sequence). The length of the CDR3 is 15 residues. V was trimmed by 5 bases and J by 2 bases, leaving 15 bases between them. DNA of the CDR3: TGTGCCAGCAGCCACGACAGTTCTTCCAACTATGGCTACACCTTC. As protein: CASSHDSSSNYGYTF. Full variable domain (rest looked up from reference TRBV7-9 and TRBJ1-2): DTGVSQNPRHKITKRGQNVTFRCDPISEHNRLYWYRQTLGQGPEFLTYFQNEAQLEKSRLLSDRFSAERPKGSFSTLEIQRTEQGDSAMYLCASSHDSSSNYGYTFGSGTRLTVV.

This clonotype was counted a single time. The rearrangement links TRBV20-1 to TRBJ2-7, with D tentatively TRBD1 or TRBD2 (5 bases each). The germline V and J ends were trimmed by 4 bases and 7 bases, with 11 bases remaining between them. CDR3 length equals 11 residues. Germline loops: CDR1 DFQATT, CDR2 SNEGSKA (reference sequence). CDR3 DNA: TGCAGTGCTACCAGGGAGTGGGAGCAGTACTTC. Protein sequence: CSATREWEQYF.